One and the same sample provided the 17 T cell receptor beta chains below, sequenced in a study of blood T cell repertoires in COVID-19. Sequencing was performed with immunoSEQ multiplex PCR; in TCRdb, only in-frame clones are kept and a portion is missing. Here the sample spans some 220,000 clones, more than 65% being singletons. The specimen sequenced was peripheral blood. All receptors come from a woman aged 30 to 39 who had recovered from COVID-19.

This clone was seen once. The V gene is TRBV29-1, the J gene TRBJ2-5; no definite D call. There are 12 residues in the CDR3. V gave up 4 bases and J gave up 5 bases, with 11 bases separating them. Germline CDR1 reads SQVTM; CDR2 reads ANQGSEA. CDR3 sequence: CSVVTNGETQYF. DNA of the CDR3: TGCAGCGTTGTAACAAACGGGGAGACCCAGTACTTC.

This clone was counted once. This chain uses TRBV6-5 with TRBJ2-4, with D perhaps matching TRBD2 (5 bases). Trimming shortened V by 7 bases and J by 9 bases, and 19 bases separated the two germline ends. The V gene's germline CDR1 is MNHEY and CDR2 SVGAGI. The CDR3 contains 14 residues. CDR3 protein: CASTEGVGRTIQYF. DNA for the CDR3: TGTGCCAGCACCGAGGGAGTAGGCAGAACCATTCAGTACTTC.

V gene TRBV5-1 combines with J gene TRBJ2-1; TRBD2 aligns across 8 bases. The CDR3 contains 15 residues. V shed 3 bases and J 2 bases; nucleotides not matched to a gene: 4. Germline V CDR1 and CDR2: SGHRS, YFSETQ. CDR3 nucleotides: TGCGCCAGCAGCTCGCTAGCGGGCCCCTACAATGAGCAGTTCTTC. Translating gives CASSSLAGPYNEQFF.

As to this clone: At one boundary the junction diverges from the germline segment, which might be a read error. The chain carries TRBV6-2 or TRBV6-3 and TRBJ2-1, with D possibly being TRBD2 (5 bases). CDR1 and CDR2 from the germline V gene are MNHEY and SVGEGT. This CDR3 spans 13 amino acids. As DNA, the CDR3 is TGTGCCAGCAGCTACTTCATCGGGATTGAGCAGTTCTTC. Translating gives CASSYFIGIEQFF.

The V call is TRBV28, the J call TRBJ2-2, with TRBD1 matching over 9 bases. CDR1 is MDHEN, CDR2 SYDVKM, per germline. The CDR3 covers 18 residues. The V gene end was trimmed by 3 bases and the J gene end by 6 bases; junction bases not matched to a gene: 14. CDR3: CASSFSRGQGMGSGELFF. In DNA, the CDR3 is TGTGCCAGCAGTTTTTCCCGGGGACAGGGAATGGGGTCCGGGGAGCTGTTTTTT. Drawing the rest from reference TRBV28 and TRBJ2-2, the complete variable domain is DVKVTQSSRYLVKRTGEKVFLECVQDMDHENMFWYRQDPGLGLRLIYFSYDVKMKEKGDIPEGYSVSREKKERFSLILESASTNQTSMYLCASSFSRGQGMGSGELFFGEGSRLTVL.

The CDR3 loop is CASRGARVGAFF. The CDR3 DNA reads TGTGCCAGCAGGGGGGCTCGAGTGGGAGCTTTCTTT. V is TRBV12-3 or TRBV12-4 and J is TRBJ1-1; TRBD1 is a possible D gene (6 bases). V dropped 6 bases and J dropped 10 bases, with 15 bases sitting between them. This CDR3 is built from 12 residues.

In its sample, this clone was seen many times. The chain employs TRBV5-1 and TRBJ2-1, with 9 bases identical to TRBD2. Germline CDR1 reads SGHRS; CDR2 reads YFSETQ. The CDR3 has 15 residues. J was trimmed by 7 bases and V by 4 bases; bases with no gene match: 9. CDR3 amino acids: CASSLSGRIENEQFF. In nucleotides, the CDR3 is TGCGCCAGCAGCCTAAGCGGGAGGATTGAGAATGAGCAGTTCTTC.

CDR3 coding DNA: TGTGCCTCCTCAAGGGCAGGGACTATCGATCAGCCCCAGCATTTT. Protein sequence: CASSRAGTIDQPQHF. This chain joins TRBV30 and TRBJ1-5, with D perhaps matching TRBD1 (5 bases). This CDR3 is 15 amino acids long. V gave up 7 bases and J gave up 5 bases, with 21 bases separating them. The V gene's germline CDR1 is GTSNPN and CDR2 SVGIG (reference sequence).

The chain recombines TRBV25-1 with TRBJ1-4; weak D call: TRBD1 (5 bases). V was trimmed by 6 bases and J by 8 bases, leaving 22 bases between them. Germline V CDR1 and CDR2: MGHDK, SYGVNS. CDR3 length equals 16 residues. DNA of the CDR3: TGTGCCAGCAGACAAGAATCAATAGGGGATGGAGAAAAACTGTTTTTT. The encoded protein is CASRQESIGDGEKLFF.

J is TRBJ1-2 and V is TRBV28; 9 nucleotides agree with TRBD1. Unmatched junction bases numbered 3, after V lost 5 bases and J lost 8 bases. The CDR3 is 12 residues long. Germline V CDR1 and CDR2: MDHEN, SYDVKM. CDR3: CASSRDRAGYTF. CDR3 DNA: TGTGCCAGCAGTAGGGACAGGGCCGGCTACACCTTC.

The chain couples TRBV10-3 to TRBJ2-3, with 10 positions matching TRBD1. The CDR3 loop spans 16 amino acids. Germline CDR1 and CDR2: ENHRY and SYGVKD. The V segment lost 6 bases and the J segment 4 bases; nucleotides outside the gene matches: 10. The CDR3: CAIRPDRGPRADTQYF. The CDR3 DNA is TGTGCCATCAGGCCAGACAGGGGGCCCCGGGCAGATACGCAGTATTTT.

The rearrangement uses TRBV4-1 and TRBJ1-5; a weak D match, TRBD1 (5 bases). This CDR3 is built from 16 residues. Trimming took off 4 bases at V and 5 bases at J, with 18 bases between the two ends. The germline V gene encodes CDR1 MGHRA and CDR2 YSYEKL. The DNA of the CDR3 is TGCGCCAGCAGCCTCTATGGGGGGATAAGGGATCAGCCCCAGCATTTT. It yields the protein CASSLYGGIRDQPQHF.

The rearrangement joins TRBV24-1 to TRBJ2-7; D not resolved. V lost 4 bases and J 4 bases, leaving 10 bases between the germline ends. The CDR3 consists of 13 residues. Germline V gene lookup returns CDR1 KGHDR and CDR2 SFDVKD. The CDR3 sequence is CATSEAGSYEQYF. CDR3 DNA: TGTGCCACCAGTGAGGCAGGTTCGTACGAGCAGTACTTC.

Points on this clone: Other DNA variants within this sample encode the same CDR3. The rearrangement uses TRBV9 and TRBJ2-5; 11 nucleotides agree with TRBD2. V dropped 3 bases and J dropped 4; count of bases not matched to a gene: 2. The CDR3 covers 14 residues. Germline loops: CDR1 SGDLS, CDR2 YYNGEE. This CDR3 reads CASSAGLAGETQYF. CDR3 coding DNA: TGTGCCAGCAGCGCCGGACTAGCGGGAGAGACCCAGTACTTC.

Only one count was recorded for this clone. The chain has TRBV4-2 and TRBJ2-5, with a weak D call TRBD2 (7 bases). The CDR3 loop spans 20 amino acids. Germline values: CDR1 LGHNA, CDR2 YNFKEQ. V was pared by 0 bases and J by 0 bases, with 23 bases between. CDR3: CASSQESFEGGTPYQETQYF. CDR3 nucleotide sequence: TGTGCCAGCAGCCAAGAAAGTTTTGAGGGGGGGACTCCGTACCAAGAGACCCAGTACTTC.

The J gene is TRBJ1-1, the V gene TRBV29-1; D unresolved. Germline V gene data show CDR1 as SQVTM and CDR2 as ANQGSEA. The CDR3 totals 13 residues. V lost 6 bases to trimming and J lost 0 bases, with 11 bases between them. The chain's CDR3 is CSVSGRMNTEAFF. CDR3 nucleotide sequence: TGCAGCGTCTCAGGAAGAATGAACACTGAAGCTTTCTTT.

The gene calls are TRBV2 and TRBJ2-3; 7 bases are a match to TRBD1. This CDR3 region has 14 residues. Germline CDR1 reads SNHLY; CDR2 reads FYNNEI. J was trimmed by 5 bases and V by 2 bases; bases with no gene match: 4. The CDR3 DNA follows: TGTGCCAGCAGTGAAAACAGGGGTGGAGATACGCAGTATTTT. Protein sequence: CASSENRGGDTQYF.